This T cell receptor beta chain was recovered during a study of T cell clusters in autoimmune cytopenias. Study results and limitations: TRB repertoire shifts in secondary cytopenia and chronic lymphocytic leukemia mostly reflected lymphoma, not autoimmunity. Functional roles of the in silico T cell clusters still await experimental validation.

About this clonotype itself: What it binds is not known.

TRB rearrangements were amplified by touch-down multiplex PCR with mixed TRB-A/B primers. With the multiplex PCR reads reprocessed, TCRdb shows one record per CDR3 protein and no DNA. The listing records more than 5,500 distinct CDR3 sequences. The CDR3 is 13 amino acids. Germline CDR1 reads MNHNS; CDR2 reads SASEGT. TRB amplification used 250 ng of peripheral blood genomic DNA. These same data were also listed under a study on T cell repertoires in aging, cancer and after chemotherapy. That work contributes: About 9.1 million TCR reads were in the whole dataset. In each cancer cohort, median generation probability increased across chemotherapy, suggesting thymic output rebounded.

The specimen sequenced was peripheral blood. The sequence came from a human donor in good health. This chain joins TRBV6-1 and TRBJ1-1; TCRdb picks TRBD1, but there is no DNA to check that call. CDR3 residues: CASSGRGHTEAFF.